This record looks at one T cell receptor beta chain sequence and its context. These data belong to a study of blood T cells in healthy people across ages. V shed 7 bases and J shed 4 bases, with 14 bases lying between them. The length of the CDR3 is 13 residues. Through a sample-barcoded 5' primer and a J-beta primer mix, a second PCR was run for roughly 6 to 12 cycles. Each CDR3 protein is one row after TCRdb ran MiXCR on the 5' RACE reads. Of about 750,000 distinct CDR3 sequences in the sample, roughly 53% were seen once. V is TRBV12-3 or TRBV12-4 and J is TRBJ2-7, with a tentative D call TRBD2 (5 bases). This TCR derives from a man older than 75 in good health. Material: blood. The CDR3 is CASTTVPGYEQYF. In DNA form, the CDR3 reads TGTGCCAGCACCACAGTCCCGGGGTACGAGCAGTACTTC.